This entry lists 5 T cell receptor beta chains sequenced from one sample in a study of blood T cell repertoires in COVID-19. Generated by immunoSEQ multiplex PCR, the TCRdb table keeps only in-frame clones and is missing some. The sample contains approximately 180,000 clones, 65% to 90% of which appear only once. The sequencing sample was made of PBMCs or T cells enriched from blood (not recorded which). All receptors derive from a man aged 45 to 65 who had recovered from COVID-19.

This chain uses TRBV19 with TRBJ2-1; possible D gene TRBD1, 6 bases. The CDR3 has 15 amino acids. Germline CDR1 and CDR2: LNHDA and SQIVND (reference sequence). The V end was cut by 5 bases, the J end by 0 bases, with 11 bases between. CDR3 nucleotides: TGTGCCAGTAGTGTCGGGACAAGCTCCTACAATGAGCAGTTCTTC. It translates to CASSVGTSSYNEQFF.

The chain joins TRBV5-1 to TRBJ2-3; D possibly corresponds to TRBD2 (6 bases). V dropped 5 bases and J dropped 4 bases, with 20 bases sitting between them. There are 16 residues in the CDR3. Germline lookup yields CDR1 SGHRS and CDR2 YFSETQ. DNA of the CDR3: TGCGCCAGCAGAAACCCGACTAGTCCAGAAGCAGATACGCAGTATTTT. Translation: CASRNPTSPEADTQYF.

CDR3 residues: CASSYGGAGVVYGYTF. DNA for the CDR3: TGTGCCAGCAGTTACGGGGGGGCAGGGGTTGTCTATGGCTACACCTTC. The rearrangement links TRBV6-5 to TRBJ1-2, with a tentative D call TRBD1 (6 bases). Germline V gene lookup returns CDR1 MNHEY and CDR2 SVGAGI. Between the trimmed V and J ends, which lost 2 bases and 4 bases, there was a span of 17 bases. The CDR3 totals 16 residues.

In its sample, this clone was seen once. The gene calls are TRBV6-2 or TRBV6-3 and TRBJ1-3; D remains unclear. Per the germline V gene, CDR1 is MNHEY and CDR2 is SVGEGT. The CDR3 runs 14 residues. With 5 bases removed from V and 5 bases from J, the gap between germline ends came to 13 bases. CDR3 amino acids: CASSLTFRRNTIYF. The DNA for the CDR3 is TGTGCCAGCAGTCTAACTTTCCGTCGAAACACCATATATTTT.

The V call is TRBV2, the J call TRBJ2-3, with TRBD1 matching 7 bases. Germline V lookup: CDR1 SNHLY, CDR2 FYNNEI. V trimming: 6 bases; J trimming: 2 bases; junction bases outside the gene matches: 8. The CDR3 has 15 amino acids. This CDR3 is CASRVRTGYTDTQYF. In DNA form, the CDR3 reads TGTGCCAGCAGGGTTAGGACAGGATACACAGATACGCAGTATTTT. The full variable domain, completed using reference TRBV2 and TRBJ2-3, is EPEVTQTPSHQVTQMGQEVILRCVPISNHLYFYWYRQILGQKVEFLVSFYNNEISEKSEIFDDQFSVERPDGSNFTLKIRSTKLEDSAMYFCASRVRTGYTDTQYFGPGTRLTVL.